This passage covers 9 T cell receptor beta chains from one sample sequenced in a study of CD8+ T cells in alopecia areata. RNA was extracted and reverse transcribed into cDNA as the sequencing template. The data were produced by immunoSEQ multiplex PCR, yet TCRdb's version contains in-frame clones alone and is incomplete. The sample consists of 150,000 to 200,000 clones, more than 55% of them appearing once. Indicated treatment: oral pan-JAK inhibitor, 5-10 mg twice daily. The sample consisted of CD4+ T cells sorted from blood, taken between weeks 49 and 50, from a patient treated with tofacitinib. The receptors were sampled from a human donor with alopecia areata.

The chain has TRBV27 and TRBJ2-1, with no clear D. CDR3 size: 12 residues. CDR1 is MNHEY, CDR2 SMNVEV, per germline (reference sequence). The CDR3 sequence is CDRSWARNEQFF. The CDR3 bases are TGTGACCGATCTTGGGCCAGGAATGAGCAGTTCTTC.

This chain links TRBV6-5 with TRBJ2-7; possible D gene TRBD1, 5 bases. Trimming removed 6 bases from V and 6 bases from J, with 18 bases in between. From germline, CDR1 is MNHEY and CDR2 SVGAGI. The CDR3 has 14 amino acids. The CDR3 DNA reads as TGTGCCAGCAGGGACACCGGTATCCCCTCCGAGCAGTACTTC. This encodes CASRDTGIPSEQYF.

This CDR3 is CASSRTGSNYGYTF. For the CDR3, the DNA is TGTGCCAGCAGCCGTACAGGTTCGAACTATGGCTACACCTTC. The rearrangement joins TRBV28 to TRBJ1-2; D may be TRBD1 (5 bases). CDR1 and CDR2 from the germline V gene are MDHEN and SYDVKM. Trimming stripped 6 bases from V and 2 bases from J, with 13 bases between. This CDR3 contains 14 residues.

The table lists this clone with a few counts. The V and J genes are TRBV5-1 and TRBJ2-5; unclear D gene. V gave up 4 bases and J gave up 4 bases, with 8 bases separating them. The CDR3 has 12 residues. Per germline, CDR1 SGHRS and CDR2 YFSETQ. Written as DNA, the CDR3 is TGCGCCAGCAGCGGAGAATCAGAGACCCAGTACTTC. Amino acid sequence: CASSGESETQYF.

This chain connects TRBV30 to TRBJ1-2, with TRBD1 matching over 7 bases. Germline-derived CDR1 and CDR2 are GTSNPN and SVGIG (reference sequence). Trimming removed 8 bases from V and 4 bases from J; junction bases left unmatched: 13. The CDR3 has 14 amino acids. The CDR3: CASETGVPGYGYTF. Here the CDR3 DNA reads TGTGCCAGCGAAACAGGGGTCCCAGGCTATGGCTACACCTTC.

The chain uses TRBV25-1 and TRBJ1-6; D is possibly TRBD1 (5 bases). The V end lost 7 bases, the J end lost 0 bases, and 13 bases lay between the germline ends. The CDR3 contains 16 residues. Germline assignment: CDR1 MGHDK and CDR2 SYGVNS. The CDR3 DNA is TGTGCCAGCACCTCTCGACAGAGCTCCTATAATTCACCCCTCCACTTT. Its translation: CASTSRQSSYNSPLHF.

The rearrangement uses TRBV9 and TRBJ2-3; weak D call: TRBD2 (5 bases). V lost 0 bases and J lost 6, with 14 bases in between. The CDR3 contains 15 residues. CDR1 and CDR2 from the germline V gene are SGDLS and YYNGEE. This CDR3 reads CASSVEAVGSDTQYF. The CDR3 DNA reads TGTGCCAGCAGCGTAGAGGCCGTTGGGAGCGATACGCAGTATTTT. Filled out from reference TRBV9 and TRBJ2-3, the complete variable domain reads DSGVTQTPKHLITATGQRVTLRCSPRSGDLSVYWYQQSLDQGLQFLIQYYNGEERAKGNILERFSAQQFPDLHSELNLSSLELGDSALYFCASSVEAVGSDTQYFGPGTRLTVL.

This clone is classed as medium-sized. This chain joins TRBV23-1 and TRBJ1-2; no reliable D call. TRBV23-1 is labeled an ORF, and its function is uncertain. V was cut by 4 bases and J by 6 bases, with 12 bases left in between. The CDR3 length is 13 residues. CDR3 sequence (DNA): TGCGCCAGCAGTCCAATCGCGGTGGATGGCTACACCTTC. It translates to CASSPIAVDGYTF.

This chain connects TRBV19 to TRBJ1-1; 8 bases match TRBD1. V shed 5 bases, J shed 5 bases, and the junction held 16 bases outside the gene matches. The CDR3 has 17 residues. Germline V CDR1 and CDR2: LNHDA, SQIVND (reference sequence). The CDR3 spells CASSPIGTGTRETEAFF. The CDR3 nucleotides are TGTGCCAGTAGTCCTATTGGGACAGGCACTCGGGAGACTGAAGCTTTCTTT.